This T cell receptor beta chain originates from a study of metastatic and nonmetastatic thyroid tumors. Study-level information: Malignant and benign thyroid patients had repertoires compared in peripheral blood and tumor or nodule tissue.

This clone turned up a few times. TCRdb re-clonotyped the PCR reads via MiXCR. This table holds tens of thousands of clones, 20% to 25% found once. Among the patients, none had received any treatment before thyroid surgery. Sequencing was performed on blood. This sequence was found in a female donor with papillary thyroid cancer or a benign thyroid nodule (not recorded which). Some clones in this sample may be carry-over from other donors' samples.

Here the CDR3 DNA reads TGTGCCAGCAGTTTACAGGGTTTGAACACTGAAGCTTTCTTT. This codes for CASSLQGLNTEAFF. V and J are TRBV12-3 or TRBV12-4 and TRBJ1-1, with D perhaps TRBD1 (5 bases). Between the trimmed V and J ends, which lost 2 bases and 0 bases, there was a span of 7 bases. The CDR3 runs 14 residues.